This T cell receptor (beta chain) was retrieved from a study of shared clonotypes between healthy human individuals. Every contributor of samples was a Caucasian grown-up residing in Nashville, Tennessee. For this clone: Its antigen is not known.

This table comes from immunoSEQ multiplex PCR, and its TCRdb copy is limited to in-frame clones, with some not included. The sample includes 150,000 to 200,000 clones, about 93% of them seen just once. CDR3 length equals 14 residues. The ends were cut back, 2 bases at V and 3 bases at J, with 12 bases in the middle. CDR1 and CDR2 (germline): SGHDT, YYEEEE. Study-wide findings and caveats: Generation probability values for non-shared clonotypes were lower than those for clonotypes shared by all four donors.

What was sequenced was naive CD4+ T cells sorted from blood. Subset reported: CD45RA+ positively selected. The sequence was obtained from a woman under 40 in good health. This chain uses TRBV5-6 with TRBJ2-7; the D is unclear. The CDR3 bases are TGTGCCAGCAGCTTTTATGGGTTTGGCTACGAGCAGTACTTC. Its translation: CASSFYGFGYEQYF.